This T cell receptor beta chain was identified in a study of blood T cells in healthy people across ages. A sample-barcoded 5' primer and a J-beta primer mix were used in a second PCR of roughly 6 to 11 cycles. One entry per CDR3 protein results from TCRdb running MiXCR on the 5' RACE reads. The data hold about 780,000 distinct CDR3 sequences, with about half observed a single time. Germline trimming cut 4 bases from V and 4 bases from J; bases unmatched to any gene: 5. The CDR3 length is 16 residues. The germline V gene has CDR1 SGHTA and CDR2 FQGNSA. This sequence originates from a man older than 75 in good health. Sequencing input: blood. This rearrangement joins TRBV7-2 to TRBJ2-1; TRBD2 aligns across 12 bases. The CDR3 sequence: CASSSGLAGMYNEQFF. The CDR3 DNA is TGTGCCAGCAGCTCTGGACTAGCGGGAATGTACAATGAGCAGTTCTTC.